This passage covers 10 T cell receptor beta chains from one sample sequenced in a study of blood T cell repertoires in COVID-19. Assay: immunoSEQ multiplex PCR; the TCRdb copy retains only in-frame clones and omits some. This repertoire shows some 110,000 clones, approximately 79% found once; its top ten account for around 2.3%. What was sequenced was peripheral blood. The receptors were gathered from a man between 45 and 60 years old with acute or convalescent COVID-19.

The chain couples TRBV28 to TRBJ1-1, with a tentative D call TRBD1 (5 bases). CDR3 length equals 14 residues. Trimming cost V 2 bases and J 1 base, with 8 bases left between them. Germline loops: CDR1 MDHEN, CDR2 SYDVKM. CDR3 sequence (DNA): TGTGCCAGCAGTTTAGGACACCGGAACACTGAAGCTTTCTTT. Protein sequence: CASSLGHRNTEAFF.

The chain links TRBV9 to TRBJ2-1; TRBD2 is a possible D gene (7 bases). This CDR3 contains 15 residues. The germline gives CDR1 SGDLS, CDR2 YYNGEE. V gave up 2 bases and J gave up 6 bases, with 15 bases separating them. In nucleotides, the CDR3 is TGTGCCAGCAGCGTTTGGGGGGGCCGAAGCAATGAGCAGTTCTTC. Its protein product is CASSVWGGRSNEQFF.

The CDR3 DNA reads as TGTGCCAGCAGCCTGGGACAGGGGAGAGGAGAGACCCAGTACTTC. Its protein product is CASSLGQGRGETQYF. The chain has TRBV11-2 and TRBJ2-5, with 10 bases lining up with TRBD1. This CDR3 contains 15 residues. The germline V gene has CDR1 SGHAT and CDR2 FQNNGV. V gave up 5 bases and J gave up 4 bases; unmatched junction bases: 7. Full variable domain (missing parts from reference TRBV11-2 and TRBJ2-5): EAGVAQSPRYKIIEKRQSVAFWCNPISGHATLYWYQQILGQGPKLLIQFQNNGVVDDSQLPKDRFSAERLKGVDSTLKIQPAKLEDSAVYLCASSLGQGRGETQYFGPGTRLLVL.

The chain is built from TRBV28 and TRBJ1-5; D is undetermined. Trimming took off 3 bases at V and 2 bases at J, with 11 bases between the two ends. Germline CDR1 reads MDHEN; CDR2 reads SYDVKM. CDR3 length: 15 residues. In DNA form, the CDR3 reads TGTGCCAGCAGTTTCGGCGGAGATGGCAATCAGCCCCAGCATTTT. This sequence encodes CASSFGGDGNQPQHF.

This chain links TRBV2 with TRBJ2-7; 15 bases match TRBD2. This CDR3 has 15 residues. Trimming cost V 4 bases and J 4 bases; bases outside gene matches: 2. The germline V gene encodes CDR1 SNHLY and CDR2 FYNNEI. The DNA of the CDR3 is TGTGCCAGCAGTGTGGGACTAGCGGGGGGTTACGAGCAGTACTTC. It codes for CASSVGLAGGYEQYF.

The V gene is TRBV7-9, the J gene TRBJ1-1; D is unresolved. Trimming took 1 base from V and 1 from J, leaving 22 bases between them. There are 19 residues in the CDR3. Germline CDR1 reads SEHNR; CDR2 reads FQNEAQ (reference sequence). Here the CDR3 reads CASSLVISRSNRPNTEAFF. The CDR3 nucleotides are TGTGCCAGCAGCTTAGTTATTAGTCGGAGTAACCGGCCGAACACTGAAGCTTTCTTT.

This clone came up once. V is TRBV5-1 and J is TRBJ2-3, with 13 nucleotides matching TRBD2. CDR1 is SGHRS and CDR2 is YFSETQ in the germline V gene. The V segment lost 4 bases and the J segment 4 bases; nucleotides outside the gene matches: 3. The CDR3 is 15 amino acids. The CDR3 sequence is CASSPGTSGADTQYF. As DNA, the CDR3 is TGCGCCAGCAGCCCGGGGACTAGCGGGGCAGATACGCAGTATTTT.

The V call is TRBV20-1, the J call TRBJ2-3, with no clear D. V was cut by 6 bases and J by 7 bases, with 11 bases left in between. Per germline, CDR1 DFQATT and CDR2 SNEGSKA (reference sequence). The CDR3 extends over 11 amino acids. For the CDR3, the DNA is TGCAGTGCAAGTCCCCATTATACGCAGTATTTT. Translating it yields CSASPHYTQYF.

V and J are TRBV11-2 and TRBJ1-5, with D possibly being TRBD1 (5 bases). This CDR3 has 14 amino acids. The V gene lost 6 bases and the J gene lost 3 bases, with 12 bases spanning the gap. Looked up from germline, CDR1 is SGHAT and CDR2 is FQNNGV. CDR3 sequence: CASSRGGTNQPQHF. CDR3 DNA sequence: TGTGCCAGCAGTCGGGGAGGGACCAATCAGCCCCAGCATTTT.

The chain is built from TRBV9 and TRBJ1-1; no reliable D call. In germline, CDR1 is SGDLS, CDR2 YYNGEE. This CDR3 is 15 amino acids long. V was pared by 0 bases and J by 0 bases, with 9 bases between. The CDR3 loop is CASSVGAIMNTEAFF. The DNA of the CDR3 is TGTGCCAGCAGCGTAGGGGCGATCATGAACACTGAAGCTTTCTTT.